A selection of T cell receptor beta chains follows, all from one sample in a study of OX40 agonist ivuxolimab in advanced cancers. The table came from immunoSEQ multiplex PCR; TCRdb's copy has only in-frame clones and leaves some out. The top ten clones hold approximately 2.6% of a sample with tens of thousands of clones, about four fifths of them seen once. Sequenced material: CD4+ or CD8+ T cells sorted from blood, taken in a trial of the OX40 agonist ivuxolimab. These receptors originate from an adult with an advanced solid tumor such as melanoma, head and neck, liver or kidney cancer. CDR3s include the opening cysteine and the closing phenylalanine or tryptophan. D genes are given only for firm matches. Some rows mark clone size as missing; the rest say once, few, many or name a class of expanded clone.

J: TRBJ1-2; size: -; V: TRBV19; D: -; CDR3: CASTGQLSNYGYTF; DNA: TGTGCCAGTACCGGACAGCTCTCTAACTATGGCTACACCTTC
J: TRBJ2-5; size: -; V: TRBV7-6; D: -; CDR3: CASSLGASGGIRPRETQYF; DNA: TGTGCCAGCAGCTTAGGGGCGAGTGGGGGAATTAGACCTCGAGAGACCCAGTACTTC
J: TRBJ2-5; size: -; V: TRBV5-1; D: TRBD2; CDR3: CASSLASGVGETQYF; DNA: TGCGCCAGCAGCTTGGCCAGCGGGGTAGGAGAGACCCAGTACTTC
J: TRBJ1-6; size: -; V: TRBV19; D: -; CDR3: CASSKAGRYSPLHF; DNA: TGTGCCAGTAGCAAGGCAGGTCGGTATTCACCCCTCCACTTT
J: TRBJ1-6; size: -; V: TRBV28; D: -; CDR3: CASSSTQGDAYNSPLHF; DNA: TGTGCCAGCAGTTCAACCCAGGGAGACGCCTATAATTCACCCCTCCACTTT
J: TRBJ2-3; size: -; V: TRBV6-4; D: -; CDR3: CASRPGLGDTQYF; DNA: TGTGCCAGCAGACCGGGCCTTGGAGATACGCAGTATTTT
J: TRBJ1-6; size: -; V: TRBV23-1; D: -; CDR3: CASTPRLQHYNSPLHF; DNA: TGCGCCAGCACCCCCCGACTCCAGCACTATAATTCACCCCTCCACTTT
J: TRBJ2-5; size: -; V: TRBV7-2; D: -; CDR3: CASSLGARGETQYF; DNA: TGTGCCAGCAGCTTAGGTGCCAGGGGTGAGACCCAGTACTTC
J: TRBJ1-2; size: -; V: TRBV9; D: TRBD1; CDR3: CASSLTFGGQGFGYTF; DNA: TGTGCCAGCAGCCTTACGTTTGGGGGACAGGGGTTTGGCTACACCTTC
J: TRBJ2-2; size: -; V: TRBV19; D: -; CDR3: CASRRTGELFF; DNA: TGTGCCTCCAGGAGGACCGGGGAGCTGTTTTTT
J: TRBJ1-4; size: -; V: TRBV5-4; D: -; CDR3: CVSSPSAGGENEKLFF; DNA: TGTGTCAGCAGCCCCTCGGCTGGGGGTGAAAATGAAAAACTGTTTTTT
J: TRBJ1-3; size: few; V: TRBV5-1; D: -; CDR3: CASNSGSGNTIYF; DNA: TGCGCCAGCAACAGTGGCTCTGGAAACACCATATATTTT
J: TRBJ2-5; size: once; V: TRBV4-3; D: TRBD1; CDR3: CASSHGQGAETQYF; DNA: TGCGCCAGCAGCCACGGACAGGGGGCAGAGACCCAGTACTTC
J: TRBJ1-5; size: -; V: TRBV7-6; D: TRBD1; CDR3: CASSFGTGENQPQHF; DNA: TGTGCCAGCAGCTTTGGGACAGGGGAGAATCAGCCCCAGCATTTT
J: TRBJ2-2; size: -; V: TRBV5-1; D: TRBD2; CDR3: CASVPSGGSTGELFF; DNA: TGCGCCAGCGTCCCTAGCGGGGGTTCCACCGGGGAGCTGTTTTTT
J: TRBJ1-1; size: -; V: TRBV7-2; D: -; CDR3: CASSLFADAFF; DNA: TGTGCCAGCAGCTTGTTCGCTGACGCTTTCTTT
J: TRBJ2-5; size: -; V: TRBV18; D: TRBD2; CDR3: CASSRLAGGLGETQYF; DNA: TGTGCCAGCTCAAGACTAGCGGGGGGGCTCGGTGAGACCCAGTACTTC
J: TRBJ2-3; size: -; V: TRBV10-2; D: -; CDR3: CASTPAGPTDTQYF; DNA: TGCGCCAGCACCCCCGCGGGACCCACAGATACGCAGTATTTT
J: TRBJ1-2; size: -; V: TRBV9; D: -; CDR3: CASSVSGVTFGGYGYTF; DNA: TGCGCCAGCAGCGTTTCTGGTGTGACCTTTGGTGGGTATGGCTACACCTTC
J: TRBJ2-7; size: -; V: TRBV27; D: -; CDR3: CASRGGQSYEQYF; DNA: TGTGCCAGTAGGGGGGGACAGTCCTACGAGCAGTACTTC
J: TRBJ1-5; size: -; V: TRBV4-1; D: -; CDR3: CASSQGLNSNQPQHF; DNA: TGCGCCAGCAGCCAAGGATTGAACAGCAATCAGCCCCAGCATTTT
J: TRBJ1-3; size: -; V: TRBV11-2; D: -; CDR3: CASSLEVHSGNTIYF; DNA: TGTGCCAGCAGCTTAGAGGTGCACTCTGGAAACACCATATATTTT
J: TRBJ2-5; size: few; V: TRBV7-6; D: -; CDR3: CASSSGPSWGETQYF; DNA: TGTGCCAGCAGCTCCGGGCCCTCATGGGGAGAGACCCAGTACTTC
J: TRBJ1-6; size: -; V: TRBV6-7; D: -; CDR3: CASSYSIGSGEDNSPLHF; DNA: TGTGCCAGCAGTTACTCGATCGGATCGGGGGAGGATAATTCACCCCTCCACTTT
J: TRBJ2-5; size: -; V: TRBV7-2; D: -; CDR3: CASRLGILDGGTQYF; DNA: TGTGCCAGCAGGCTGGGAATTTTGGACGGCGGGACCCAGTACTTC
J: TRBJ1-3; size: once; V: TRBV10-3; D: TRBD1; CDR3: CAISATGGSGNTIYF; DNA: TGTGCCATCAGCGCCACAGGGGGCTCTGGAAACACCATATATTTT
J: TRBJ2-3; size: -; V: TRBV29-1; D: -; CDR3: CSVEDPTVLTDTQYF; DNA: TGCAGCGTTGAAGATCCCACAGTCCTCACAGATACGCAGTATTTT
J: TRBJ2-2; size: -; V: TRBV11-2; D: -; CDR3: CASSRIVGGELFF; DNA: TGTGCCAGCAGCCGAATAGTAGGTGGGGAGCTGTTTTTT
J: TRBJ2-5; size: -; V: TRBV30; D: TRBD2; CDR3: CAWSGLAQETQYF; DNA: TGTGCCTGGAGTGGACTAGCGCAAGAGACCCAGTACTTC
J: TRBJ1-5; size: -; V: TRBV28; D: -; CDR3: CASSFRRGVSQPQHF; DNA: TGTGCCAGCAGTTTTCGTAGGGGTGTAAGTCAGCCCCAGCATTTT
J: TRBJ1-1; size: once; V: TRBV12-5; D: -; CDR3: CASGSSSGTRTFF; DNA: TGTGCTAGTGGTTCGTCCTCCGGGACGAGAACTTTCTTT
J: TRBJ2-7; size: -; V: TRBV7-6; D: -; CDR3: CASSLSGQSEQYF; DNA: TGTGCCAGCAGCTTAAGCGGACAGTCCGAGCAGTACTTC
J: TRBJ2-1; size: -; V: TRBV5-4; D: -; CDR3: CASSLAKKQNNEQFF; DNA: TGTGCCAGCAGCTTGGCCAAAAAACAGAACAATGAGCAGTTCTTC
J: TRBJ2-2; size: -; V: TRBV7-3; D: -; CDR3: CASSLSGILLNTGELFF; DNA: TGTGCCAGCAGCTTGAGCGGCATACTCTTGAACACCGGGGAGCTGTTTTTT
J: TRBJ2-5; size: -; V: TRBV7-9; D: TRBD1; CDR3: CASSLGAGGFGETQYF; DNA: TGTGCCAGCAGCTTGGGCGCAGGGGGCTTTGGGGAGACCCAGTACTTC
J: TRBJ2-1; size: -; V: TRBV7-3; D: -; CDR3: CASRLGFGDEQFF; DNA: TGTGCCAGCAGGTTGGGATTCGGGGATGAGCAGTTCTTC
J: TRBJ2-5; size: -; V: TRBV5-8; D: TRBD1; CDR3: CASRNYTGVSQETQYF; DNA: TGTGCCAGCCGTAACTACACAGGGGTATCCCAAGAGACCCAGTACTTC
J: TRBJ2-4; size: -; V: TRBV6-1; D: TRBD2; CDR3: CASSEAGGSKNIQYF; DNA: TGTGCCAGCAGTGAAGCCGGGGGGTCTAAAAACATTCAGTACTTC
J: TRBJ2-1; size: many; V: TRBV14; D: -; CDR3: CASSFGVGAYNEQFF; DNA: TGTGCCAGCAGCTTTGGGGTCGGAGCCTACAATGAGCAGTTCTTC
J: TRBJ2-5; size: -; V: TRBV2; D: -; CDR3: CASSDSGVETQYF; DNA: TGTGCCAGCAGTGACTCAGGTGTCGAGACCCAGTACTTC
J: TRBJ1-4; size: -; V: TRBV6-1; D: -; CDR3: CASSVLDRPIEGLFF; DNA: TGTGCCAGCAGTGTTTTGGACCGACCAATTGAGGGACTGTTTTTT
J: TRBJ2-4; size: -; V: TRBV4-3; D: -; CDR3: CASSQGRTLQNIQYF; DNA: TGCGCCAGCAGCCAAGGTCGGACACTTCAAAACATTCAGTACTTC
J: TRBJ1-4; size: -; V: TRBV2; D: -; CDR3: CASSITANEKLFF; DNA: TGTGCCAGCAGTATTACAGCTAATGAAAAACTGTTTTTT